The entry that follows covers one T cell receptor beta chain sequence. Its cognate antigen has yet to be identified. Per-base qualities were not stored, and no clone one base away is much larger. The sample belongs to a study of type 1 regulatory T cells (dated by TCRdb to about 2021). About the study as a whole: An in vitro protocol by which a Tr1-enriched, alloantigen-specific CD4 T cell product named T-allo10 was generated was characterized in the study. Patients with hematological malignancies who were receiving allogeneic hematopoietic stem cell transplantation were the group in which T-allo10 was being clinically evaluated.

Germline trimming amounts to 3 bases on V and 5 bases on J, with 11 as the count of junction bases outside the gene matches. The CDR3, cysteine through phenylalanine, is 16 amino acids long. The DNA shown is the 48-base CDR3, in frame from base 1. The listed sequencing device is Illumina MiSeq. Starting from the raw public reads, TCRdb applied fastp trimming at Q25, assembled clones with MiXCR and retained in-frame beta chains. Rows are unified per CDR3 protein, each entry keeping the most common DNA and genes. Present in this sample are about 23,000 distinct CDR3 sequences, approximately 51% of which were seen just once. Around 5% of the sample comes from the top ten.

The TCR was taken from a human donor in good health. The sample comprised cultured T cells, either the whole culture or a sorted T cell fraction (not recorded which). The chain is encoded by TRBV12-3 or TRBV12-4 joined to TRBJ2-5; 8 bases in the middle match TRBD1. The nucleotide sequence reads TGTGCCAGCAGTTTGTTTATACGGACAGGGCGGGAGACCCAGTACTTC. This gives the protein CASSLFIRTGRETQYF.